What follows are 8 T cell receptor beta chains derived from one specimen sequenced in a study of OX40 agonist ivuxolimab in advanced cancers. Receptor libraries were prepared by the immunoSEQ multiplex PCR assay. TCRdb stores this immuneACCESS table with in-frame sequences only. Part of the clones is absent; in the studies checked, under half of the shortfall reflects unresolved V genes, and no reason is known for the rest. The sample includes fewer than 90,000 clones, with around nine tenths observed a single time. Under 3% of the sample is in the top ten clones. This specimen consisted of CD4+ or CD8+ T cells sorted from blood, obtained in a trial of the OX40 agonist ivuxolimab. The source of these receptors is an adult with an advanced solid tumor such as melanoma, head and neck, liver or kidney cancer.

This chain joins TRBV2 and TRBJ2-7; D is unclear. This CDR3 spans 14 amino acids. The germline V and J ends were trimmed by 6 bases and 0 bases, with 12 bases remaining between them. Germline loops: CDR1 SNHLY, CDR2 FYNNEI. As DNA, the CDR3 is TGTGCCAGCAGCTTAGTACAGAGCTCCTACGAGCAGTACTTC. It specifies CASSLVQSSYEQYF. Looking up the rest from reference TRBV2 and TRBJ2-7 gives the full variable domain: EPEVTQTPSHQVTQMGQEVILRCVPISNHLYFYWYRQILGQKVEFLVSFYNNEISEKSEIFDDQFSVERPDGSNFTLKIRSTKLEDSAMYFCASSLVQSSYEQYFGPGTRLTVT.

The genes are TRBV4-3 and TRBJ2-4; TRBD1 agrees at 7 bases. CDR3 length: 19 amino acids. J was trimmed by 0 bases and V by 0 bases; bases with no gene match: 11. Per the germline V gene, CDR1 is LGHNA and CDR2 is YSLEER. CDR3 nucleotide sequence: TGCGCCAGCAGCCAAGACTTCACCGGGACAGATATAGCCAAAAACATTCAGTACTTC. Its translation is CASSQDFTGTDIAKNIQYF.

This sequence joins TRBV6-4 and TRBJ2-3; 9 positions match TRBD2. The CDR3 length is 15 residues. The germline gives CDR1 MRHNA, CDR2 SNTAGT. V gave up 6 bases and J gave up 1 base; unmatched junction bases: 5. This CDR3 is CASSVSGGGTDTQYF. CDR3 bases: TGTGCCAGCAGCGTTAGCGGGGGAGGCACAGATACGCAGTATTTT.

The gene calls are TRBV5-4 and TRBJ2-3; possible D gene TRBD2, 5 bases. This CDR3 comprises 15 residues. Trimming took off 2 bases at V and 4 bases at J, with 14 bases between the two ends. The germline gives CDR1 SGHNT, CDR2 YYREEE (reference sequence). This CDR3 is CASSFPGVLSDTQYF. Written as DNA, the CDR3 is TGTGCCAGCAGCTTCCCCGGGGTCCTCTCAGATACGCAGTATTTT.

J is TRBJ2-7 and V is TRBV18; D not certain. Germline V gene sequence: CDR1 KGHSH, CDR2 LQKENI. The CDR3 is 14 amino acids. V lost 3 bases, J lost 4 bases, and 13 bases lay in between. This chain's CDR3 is CASSPMSTLYEQYF. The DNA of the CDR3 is TGTGCCAGCTCACCGATGTCGACCTTATACGAGCAGTACTTC.

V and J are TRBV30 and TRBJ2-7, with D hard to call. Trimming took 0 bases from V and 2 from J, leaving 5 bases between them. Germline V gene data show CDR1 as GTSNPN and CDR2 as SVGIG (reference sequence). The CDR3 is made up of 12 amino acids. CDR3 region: CAWSVQPYEQYF. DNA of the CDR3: TGTGCCTGGAGTGTACAACCCTACGAGCAGTACTTC.

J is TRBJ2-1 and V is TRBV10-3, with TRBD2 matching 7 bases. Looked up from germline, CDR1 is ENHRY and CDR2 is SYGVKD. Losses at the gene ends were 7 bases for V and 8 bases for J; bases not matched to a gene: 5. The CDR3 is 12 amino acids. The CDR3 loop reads CAITASGDEQFF. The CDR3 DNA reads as TGTGCCATCACAGCGAGCGGGGATGAGCAGTTCTTC.

The CDR3 is CASSPLTGLVGETQYF. CDR3 DNA sequence: TGTGCCAGCAGCCCGCTGACGGGACTAGTGGGTGAGACCCAGTACTTC. The V gene is TRBV7-2, the J gene TRBJ2-5; TRBD2 matches at 8 bases. CDR3 length: 16 amino acids. Germline trimming cut 5 bases from V and 5 bases from J; bases unmatched to any gene: 13. Per the germline V gene, CDR1 is SGHTA and CDR2 is FQGNSA.